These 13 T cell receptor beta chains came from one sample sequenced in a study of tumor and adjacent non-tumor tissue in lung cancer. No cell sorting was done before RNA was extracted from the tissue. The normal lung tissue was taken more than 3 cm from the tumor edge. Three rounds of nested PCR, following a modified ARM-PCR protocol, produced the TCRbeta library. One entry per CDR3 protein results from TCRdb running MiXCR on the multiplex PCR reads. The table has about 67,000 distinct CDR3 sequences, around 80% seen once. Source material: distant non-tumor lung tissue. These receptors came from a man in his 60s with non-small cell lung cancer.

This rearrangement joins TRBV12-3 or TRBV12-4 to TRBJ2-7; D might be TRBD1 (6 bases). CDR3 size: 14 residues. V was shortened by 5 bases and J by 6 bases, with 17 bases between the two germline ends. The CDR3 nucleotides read TGTGCCAGCAGTCCCTGGACAGAGGGTCTCGAGCAGTACGTC. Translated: CASSPWTEGLEQYV.

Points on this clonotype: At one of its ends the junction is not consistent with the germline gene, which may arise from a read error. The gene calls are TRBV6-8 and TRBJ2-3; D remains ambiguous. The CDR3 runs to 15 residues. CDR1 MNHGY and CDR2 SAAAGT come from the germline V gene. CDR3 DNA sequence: TGTCGCAGCAGTTACTGCACCGACCCGTCTCCTACGCTGTATTTT. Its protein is CRSSYCTDPSPTLYF.

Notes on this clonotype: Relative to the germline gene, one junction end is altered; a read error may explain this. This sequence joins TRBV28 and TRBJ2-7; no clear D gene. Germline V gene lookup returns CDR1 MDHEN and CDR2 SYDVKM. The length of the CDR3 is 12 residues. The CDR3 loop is CASSLSAYEQYF. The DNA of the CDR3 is TGTGCCAGCAGTCTGAGCGCCTACGAGCAGTATTTC.

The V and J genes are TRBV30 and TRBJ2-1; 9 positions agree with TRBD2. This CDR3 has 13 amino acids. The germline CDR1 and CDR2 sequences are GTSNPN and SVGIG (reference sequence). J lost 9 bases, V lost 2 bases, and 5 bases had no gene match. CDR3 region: CAWSTREGCEQFF. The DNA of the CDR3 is TGTGCCTGGAGTACGCGGGAGGGTTGTGAGCAGTTCTTC.

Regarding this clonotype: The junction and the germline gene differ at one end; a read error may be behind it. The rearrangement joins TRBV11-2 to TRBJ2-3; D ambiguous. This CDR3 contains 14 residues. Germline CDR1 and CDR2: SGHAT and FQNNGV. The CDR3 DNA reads TGTGCCAGCAGCTTAGATAGGCCTTTAGATATGCAGTATTTT. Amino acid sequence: CASSLDRPLDMQYF.

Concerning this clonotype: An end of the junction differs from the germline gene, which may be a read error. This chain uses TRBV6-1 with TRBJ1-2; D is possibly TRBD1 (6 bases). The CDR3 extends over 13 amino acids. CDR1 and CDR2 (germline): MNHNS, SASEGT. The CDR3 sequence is CGSSPTGTYGYTF. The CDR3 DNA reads TGTGGCAGCAGCCCGACAGGAACCTATGGCTACACTTTC.

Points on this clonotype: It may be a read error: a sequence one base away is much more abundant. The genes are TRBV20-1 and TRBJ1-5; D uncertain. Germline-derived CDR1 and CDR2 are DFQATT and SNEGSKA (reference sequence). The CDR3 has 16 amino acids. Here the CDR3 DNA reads TGCACTGCTAGAGATCGGTTAGGTGGGGTCCGTCAGCCCCAGCATTTT. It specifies CTARDRLGGVRQPQHF.

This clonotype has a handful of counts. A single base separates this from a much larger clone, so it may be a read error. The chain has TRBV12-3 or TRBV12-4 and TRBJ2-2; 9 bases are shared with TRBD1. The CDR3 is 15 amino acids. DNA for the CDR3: TGTGCCACCAGTCAAAGACAGGGGGACACCGGGGAGCTGTTTTTT. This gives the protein CATSQRQGDTGELFF.

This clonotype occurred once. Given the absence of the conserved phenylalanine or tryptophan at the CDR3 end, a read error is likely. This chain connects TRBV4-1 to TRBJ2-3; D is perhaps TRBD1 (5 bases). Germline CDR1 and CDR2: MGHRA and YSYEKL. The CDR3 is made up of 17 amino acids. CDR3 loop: CANSQNTGQDITDTQYL. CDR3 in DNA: TGCGCCAACAGCCAAAATACGGGCCAGGACATCACAGATACGCAGTATTTA.

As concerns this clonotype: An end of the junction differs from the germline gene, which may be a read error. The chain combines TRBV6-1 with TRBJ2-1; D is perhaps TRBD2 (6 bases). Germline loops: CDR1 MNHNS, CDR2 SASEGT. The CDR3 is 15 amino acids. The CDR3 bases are TGTGCCAGCAGTTTAGCGGTGGGCTCCTATAATGAGCGGTTCTTC. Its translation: CASSLAVGSYNERFF.

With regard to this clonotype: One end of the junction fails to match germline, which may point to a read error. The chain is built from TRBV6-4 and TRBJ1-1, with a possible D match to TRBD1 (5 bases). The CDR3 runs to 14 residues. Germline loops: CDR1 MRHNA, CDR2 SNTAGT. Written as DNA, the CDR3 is TGTGCCAGCAGGGACCAAGGGGTCGGGGATGAGGCTCTCTTT. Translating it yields CASRDQGVGDEALF.

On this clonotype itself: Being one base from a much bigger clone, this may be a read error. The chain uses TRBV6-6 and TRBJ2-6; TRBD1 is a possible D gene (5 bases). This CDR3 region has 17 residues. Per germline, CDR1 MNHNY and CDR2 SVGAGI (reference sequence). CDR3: CANINRPGNSVANVLTF. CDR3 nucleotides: TGTGCCAACATTAACCGCCCAGGGAACTCTGTGGCCAACGTCCTGACTTTC.

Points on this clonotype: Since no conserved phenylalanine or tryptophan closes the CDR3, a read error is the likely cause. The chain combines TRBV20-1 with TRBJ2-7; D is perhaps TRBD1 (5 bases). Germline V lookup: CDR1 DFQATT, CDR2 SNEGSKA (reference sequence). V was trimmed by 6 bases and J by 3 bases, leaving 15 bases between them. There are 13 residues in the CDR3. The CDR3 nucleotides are TGCAGTGCCAGCCAAGGGGCGGACTACGAGCAGTACTCA. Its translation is CSASQGADYEQYS.